The 6 T cell receptor beta chains given below trace back to one sample, sequenced in a study of cytomegalovirus exposure and HLA in healthy donors. The PCR employed 60 Vbeta primers together with 13 Jbeta primers. Generated by immunoSEQ multiplex PCR, the TCRdb table keeps only in-frame clones and is missing some. Of 130,000 to 150,000 clones in the sample, 80% to 90% were seen once. The specimen sequenced was PBMCs. The receptor source for this set is a woman aged 40 to 50 in good health and CMV-seropositive.

The gene calls are TRBV6-4 and TRBJ1-2, with D perhaps matching TRBD1 (6 bases). V was clipped by 3 bases and J by 7 bases, with 12 bases between them. CDR1 is MRHNA, CDR2 SNTAGT, per germline. The CDR3 extends over 13 amino acids. The CDR3 DNA reads TGTGCCAGCAGTGAACAGGGCGTAGGTGGCTACACCTTC. Its protein product is CASSEQGVGGYTF.

This clone was recorded once. The chain links TRBV10-3 to TRBJ1-1; D unclear. V lost 5 bases and J 2 bases, leaving 9 bases between the germline ends. CDR3 length: 13 amino acids. Germline V CDR1 and CDR2: ENHRY, SYGVKD. CDR3 sequence reads: CAISPGDNTEAFF. In nucleotides, the CDR3 is TGTGCCATCAGTCCCGGGGATAACACTGAAGCTTTCTTT.

The gene calls are TRBV7-2 and TRBJ1-1; no clear D. CDR1 is SGHTA, CDR2 FQGNSA, per germline. V lost 1 base and J lost 1, with 7 bases in between. The CDR3 contains 14 residues. As DNA, the CDR3 is TGTGCCAGCAGCTTAGGCGGAACGAACACTGAAGCTTTCTTT. Its protein is CASSLGGTNTEAFF.

This clone was recorded once. The chain uses TRBV5-1 and TRBJ2-2, with TRBD1 identical over 7 bases. Germline values: CDR1 SGHRS, CDR2 YFSETQ. The CDR3 runs to 15 residues. The V and J ends lost 0 bases and 6 bases, in that order; junction bases with no gene match: 5. The CDR3 spells CASSLEGAVAGELFF. The CDR3, as DNA: TGCGCCAGCAGCTTGGAGGGGGCAGTGGCCGGGGAGCTGTTTTTT.

In this sample, this clone turned up once. J is TRBJ1-1 and V is TRBV30; a weak D match, TRBD1 (6 bases). Germline loops: CDR1 GTSNPN, CDR2 SVGIG (reference sequence). Between the trimmed V and J ends, which lost 3 bases and 0 bases, there was a span of 17 bases. This CDR3 is built from 16 residues. The CDR3 DNA sequence: TGTGCCTGGAGCGAACGGGGGGGCTTCATGAACACTGAAGCTTTCTTT. Translated, it gives CAWSERGGFMNTEAFF. Filled out from reference TRBV30 and TRBJ1-1, the complete variable domain reads SQTIHQWPATLVQPVGSPLSLECTVEGTSNPNLYWYRQAAGRGLQLLFYSVGIGQISSEVPQNLSASRPQDRQFILSSKKLLLSDSGFYLCAWSERGGFMNTEAFFGQGTRLTVV.

The CDR3 sequence is CASSLGQTEAFF. The CDR3 coding sequence is TGTGCCAGCAGCCTCGGACAAACCGAAGCTTTCTTT. V gene TRBV5-6 combines with J gene TRBJ1-1; D perhaps matches TRBD1 (5 bases). The CDR3 consists of 12 residues. From germline, CDR1 is SGHDT and CDR2 YYEEEE. The ends were cut back, 4 bases at V and 8 bases at J, with 12 bases in the middle.